Shown below are 23 T cell receptor beta chains from a single sample sequenced in a study of control samples from healthy donors and cancer patients. Assay: immunoSEQ multiplex PCR; the TCRdb copy retains only in-frame clones and omits some. The table lists fewer than 200,000 clones, 85% to 95% of them singletons. Sequenced input: blood. Receptor source: a woman aged 60 to 75 in good health.

The chain's CDR3 is CASSRSGRAQANTGELFF. The DNA for the CDR3 is TGCGCCAGCAGTCGGTCGGGCAGGGCCCAAGCGAACACCGGGGAGCTGTTTTTT. The genes are TRBV5-1 and TRBJ2-2, with D tentatively TRBD1 (5 bases). This CDR3 contains 18 residues. V was pared by 5 bases and J by 0 bases, with 20 bases between. Germline V gives CDR1 SGHRS, CDR2 YFSETQ.

The chain carries TRBV3-1 (or the pseudogene TRBV3-2) and TRBJ2-2; D could derive from TRBD1 or TRBD2 (5 bases each). The germline V gene encodes CDR1 LGHDT and CDR2 YNNKEL (reference sequence). Trimming pared 0 bases from V and 5 bases from J, leaving 10 bases between. CDR3 length equals 15 residues. CDR3 coding DNA: TGTGCCAGCAGCCAAGATCTGAGGGGAACCGGGGAGCTGTTTTTT. It translates to CASSQDLRGTGELFF.

The chain uses TRBV4-3 and TRBJ1-6; D unclear. This CDR3 comprises 15 residues. Germline lookup yields CDR1 LGHNA and CDR2 YSLEER. The V end was cut by 4 bases, the J end by 10 bases, with 17 bases between. CDR3 nucleotides: TGCGCCAGCAGCCCACTTACTAAGTCGGGATCACCCCTCCACTTT. Translated, it gives CASSPLTKSGSPLHF.

The chain has TRBV5-4 and TRBJ1-4; the D is unclear. V gave up 0 bases and J gave up 7 bases, with 13 bases separating them. The length of the CDR3 is 15 residues. Germline CDR1 and CDR2: SGHNT and YYREEE (reference sequence). The CDR3 sequence is CASSLAKGAAEKLFF. The CDR3 DNA is TGTGCCAGCAGCTTGGCCAAGGGTGCTGCTGAAAAACTGTTTTTT.

V gene TRBV10-1 combines with J gene TRBJ1-1; the D gene is possibly TRBD1 (6 bases). Per germline, CDR1 WNHNN and CDR2 SYGVQD (reference sequence). The CDR3 runs 15 residues. V lost 3 bases and J 0 bases, leaving 11 bases between the germline ends. CDR3 amino acids: CASSETEGVNTEAFF. The DNA of the CDR3 is TGCGCCAGCAGTGAAACAGAGGGGGTGAACACTGAAGCTTTCTTT.

This rearrangement joins TRBV6-5 to TRBJ2-3; possible D gene TRBD1, 5 bases. The V end lost 4 bases, the J end lost 3 bases, and 11 bases lay between the germline ends. The CDR3 extends over 14 amino acids. From germline, CDR1 is MNHEY and CDR2 SVGAGI. Here the CDR3 reads CASSSGIGTDTQYF. For the CDR3, the DNA is TGTGCCAGCAGTTCAGGGATCGGGACAGATACGCAGTATTTT.

The chain joins TRBV19 to TRBJ1-5, with no clear D. The V end was cut by 3 bases, the J end by 3 bases, with 9 bases between. Germline CDR1 LNHDA, CDR2 SQIVND (reference sequence). This CDR3 contains 14 residues. The CDR3 DNA follows: TGTGCCAGTAGTATTACCGGGGTCAATCAGCCCCAGCATTTT. Translating gives CASSITGVNQPQHF.

The chain combines TRBV3-1 (or the pseudogene TRBV3-2) with TRBJ1-4, with 7 nucleotides matching TRBD1. Germline V CDR1 and CDR2: LGHDT, YNNKEL (reference sequence). The CDR3 length is 15 residues. V trimming: 1 base; J trimming: 8 bases; junction bases outside the gene matches: 7. CDR3 in amino acids: CASSQGRGLWEKLFF. The CDR3 coding sequence is TGTGCCAGCAGCCAAGGTAGGGGGCTCTGGGAAAAACTGTTTTTT.

V and J are TRBV2 and TRBJ2-7; TRBD2 is a possible D gene (6 bases). With 5 bases removed from V and 6 bases from J, the gap between germline ends came to 14 bases. The CDR3 is 13 amino acids. Germline lookup yields CDR1 SNHLY and CDR2 FYNNEI. CDR3 sequence (DNA): TGTGCCAGCAGTATCCACAGCGGGCTCGAGCAGTACTTC. Its protein product is CASSIHSGLEQYF.

This clone was observed a few times. The chain carries TRBV2 and TRBJ2-1; 8 nucleotides match TRBD2. The V gene end was trimmed by 6 bases and the J gene end by 4 bases; junction bases not matched to a gene: 2. The CDR3 sequence is 13 residues long. The germline V gene has CDR1 SNHLY and CDR2 FYNNEI. DNA of the CDR3: TGTGCCAGCAGCCCGGGGGGGTACAATGAGCAGTTCTTC. Protein sequence: CASSPGGYNEQFF.

The rearrangement uses TRBV5-6 and TRBJ2-7, with 14 bases matching TRBD2. The ends lost 3 bases at V and 3 bases at J; junction bases unmatched: 5. The germline CDR1 and CDR2 sequences are SGHDT and YYEEEE. The CDR3 runs 16 residues. Here the CDR3 DNA reads TGTGCCAGCAGCTCAGGTGGGACTAGCGGGGGCTACGAGCAGTACTTC. Its protein is CASSSGGTSGGYEQYF. The full variable domain, completed using reference TRBV5-6 and TRBJ2-7, is DAGVTQSPTHLIKTRGQQVTLRCSPKSGHDTVSWYQQALGQGPQFIFQYYEEEERQRGNFPDRFSGHQFPNYSSELNVNALLLGDSALYLCASSSGGTSGGYEQYFGPGTRLTVT.

The V call is TRBV6-5, the J call TRBJ1-1; no definite D call. This CDR3 has 13 amino acids. Trimming removed 0 bases at V and 5 bases at J, with 7 bases between. Germline assignment: CDR1 MNHEY and CDR2 SVGAGI. The CDR3 DNA sequence: TGTGCCAGCAGTTACTCGGGGAGGACTGAAGCTTTCTTT. This codes for CASSYSGRTEAFF.

This chain links TRBV21-1 with TRBJ1-5; the table names TRBD1, a call not compared with the DNA. TRBV21-1 is tagged as a pseudogene. The CDR3 is made up of 16 amino acids. CDR3 loop: CASSTHRGRGNQPQHF. The CDR3, as DNA: TGTGCCAGCAGCACCCACAGGGGCAGGGGCAATCAGCCCCAGCATTTT.

V usage is TRBV5-8 and J usage is TRBJ2-2; D is undetermined. There are 13 residues in the CDR3. The germline gives CDR1 SGHTS, CDR2 YDEGEE. The V gene lost 5 bases and the J gene lost 6 bases, with 11 bases spanning the gap. The CDR3 nucleotides read TGTGCCAGCAGAATTAGTATGGCCGGGGAGCTGTTTTTT. Translating it yields CASRISMAGELFF.

The V and J genes are TRBV3-1 (or the pseudogene TRBV3-2) and TRBJ1-2; no clear D. Trimming stripped 2 bases from V and 1 base from J, with 8 bases between. Germline CDR1 LGHDT, CDR2 YNNKEL (reference sequence). This CDR3 has 14 amino acids. The CDR3 here is CASSQTQVNYGYTF. DNA of the CDR3: TGTGCCAGCAGCCAAACACAAGTTAACTATGGCTACACCTTC.

V and J are TRBV5-1 and TRBJ2-7; D gene unclear. The ends were cut back, 0 bases at V and 3 bases at J, with 13 bases in the middle. The CDR3 spans 15 residues. CDR1 is SGHRS, CDR2 YFSETQ, per germline. The CDR3 sequence: CASSLASGVGYEQYF. The CDR3 DNA reads as TGCGCCAGCAGCTTGGCCTCAGGTGTGGGCTACGAGCAGTACTTC.

This sequence joins TRBV19 and TRBJ1-1; no clear D gene. V lost 1 base, J lost 4 bases, and 13 bases lay in between. This CDR3 contains 15 residues. Germline lookup yields CDR1 LNHDA and CDR2 SQIVND (reference sequence). CDR3 coding DNA: TGTGCCAGTAGTATAGGGCTGGGATGGAGCACTGAAGCTTTCTTT. Its translation is CASSIGLGWSTEAFF. Looking up the rest from reference TRBV19 and TRBJ1-1 gives the full variable domain: DGGITQSPKYLFRKEGQNVTLSCEQNLNHDAMYWYRQDPGQGLRLIYYSQIVNDFQKGDIAEGYSVSREKKESFPLTVTSAQKNPTAFYLCASSIGLGWSTEAFFGQGTRLTVV.

V and J are TRBV12-5 and TRBJ1-1, with D perhaps TRBD1 (5 bases). CDR3 length equals 13 residues. Germline CDR1 and CDR2: LGHNT and FRNRAP. Trimming removed 2 bases at V and 3 bases at J, with 7 bases between. This CDR3 is CASGLWGYTEAFF. CDR3 bases: TGTGCTAGTGGTTTGTGGGGCTACACTGAAGCTTTCTTT.

The chain couples TRBV11-3 to TRBJ2-5; tentatively, D is TRBD1 (6 bases). Trimming shortened V by 5 bases and J by 5 bases, and 12 bases separated the two germline ends. CDR3 length: 13 residues. CDR1 is SGHNT, CDR2 YENEEA, per germline. DNA for the CDR3: TGTGCCAGCAGCCCGCAGGGGTCCGAGACCCAGTACTTC. It yields the protein CASSPQGSETQYF.

This sequence joins TRBV29-1 and TRBJ2-1, with D perhaps being TRBD1 or TRBD2 (5 bases each). This CDR3 has 17 residues. Germline V gene sequence: CDR1 SQVTM, CDR2 ANQGSEA. The V end was cut by 7 bases, the J end by 4 bases, with 26 bases between. CDR3 protein: CSARRTTGSRGYNEQFF. The CDR3 coding sequence is TGCAGCGCCAGGAGGACAACCGGGTCGAGGGGTTACAATGAGCAGTTCTTC.

The chain has TRBV6-5 and TRBJ1-1; no clear D. The V gene's germline CDR1 is MNHEY and CDR2 SVGAGI. V gave up 5 bases and J gave up 0 bases, with 13 bases separating them. The CDR3 contains 15 residues. The CDR3 bases are TGTGCCAGCAGTCCGCCTATACGCATGAACACTGAAGCTTTCTTT. Its translation is CASSPPIRMNTEAFF.

The CDR3 DNA sequence: TGTGCCAGCAGCGTAAAAGCAGGCTCCAGCTCCTATAATTCACCCCTCCACTTT. Translating gives CASSVKAGSSSYNSPLHF. This chain connects TRBV9 to TRBJ1-6, with D uncertain. Trimming took 1 base from V and 0 from J, leaving 14 bases between them. Germline V CDR1 and CDR2: SGDLS, YYNGEE. CDR3 length equals 18 residues.

The chain combines TRBV5-1 with TRBJ1-3; TRBD1 agrees at 7 bases. V shed 3 bases and J 0 bases; nucleotides not matched to a gene: 9. Germline V gene sequence: CDR1 SGHRS, CDR2 YFSETQ. This CDR3 spans 17 amino acids. The CDR3 reads CASSYTGTAISGNTIYF. The CDR3, as DNA: TGCGCCAGCAGCTATACCGGGACAGCGATCTCTGGAAACACCATATATTTT.